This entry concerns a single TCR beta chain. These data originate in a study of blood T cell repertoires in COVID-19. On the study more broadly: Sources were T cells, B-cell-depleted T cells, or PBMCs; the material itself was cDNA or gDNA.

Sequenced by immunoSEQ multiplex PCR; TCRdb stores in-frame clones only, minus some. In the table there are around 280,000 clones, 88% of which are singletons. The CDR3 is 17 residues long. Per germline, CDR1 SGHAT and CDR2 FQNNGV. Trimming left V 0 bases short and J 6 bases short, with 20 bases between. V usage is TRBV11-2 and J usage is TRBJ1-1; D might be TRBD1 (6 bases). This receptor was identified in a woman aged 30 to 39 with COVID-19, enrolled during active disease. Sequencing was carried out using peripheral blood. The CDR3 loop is CASSLDYMAAGEAEAFF. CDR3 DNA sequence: TGTGCCAGCAGCTTAGATTATATGGCTGCAGGGGAAGCTGAAGCTTTCTTT.